The entry below gives a single TCR beta chain sequence along with its context. After removal of 4 bases from V and 6 bases from J, the junction contained 10 bases not matched to a gene. The length of the CDR3 is 15 residues. CDR1 is MDHEN, CDR2 SYDVKM, per germline. Using immunoSEQ multiplex PCR, the repertoire was profiled, and TCRdb retains in-frame clones only, with some absent. The table lists 150,000 to 250,000 clones, roughly 84% of them singletons, with roughly 13% in the top ten. The sample originates from a study of cytomegalovirus exposure and HLA in healthy donors. Sequences were obtained from PBMCs. The TCR was taken from a woman younger than 45 in good health and CMV-seropositive. The chain links TRBV28 to TRBJ2-7; 9 bases match TRBD1. The CDR3 reads CASSSTGGPRPEQYF. In nucleotides, the CDR3 is TGTGCCAGCAGTTCCACAGGGGGCCCTCGGCCCGAGCAGTACTTC.